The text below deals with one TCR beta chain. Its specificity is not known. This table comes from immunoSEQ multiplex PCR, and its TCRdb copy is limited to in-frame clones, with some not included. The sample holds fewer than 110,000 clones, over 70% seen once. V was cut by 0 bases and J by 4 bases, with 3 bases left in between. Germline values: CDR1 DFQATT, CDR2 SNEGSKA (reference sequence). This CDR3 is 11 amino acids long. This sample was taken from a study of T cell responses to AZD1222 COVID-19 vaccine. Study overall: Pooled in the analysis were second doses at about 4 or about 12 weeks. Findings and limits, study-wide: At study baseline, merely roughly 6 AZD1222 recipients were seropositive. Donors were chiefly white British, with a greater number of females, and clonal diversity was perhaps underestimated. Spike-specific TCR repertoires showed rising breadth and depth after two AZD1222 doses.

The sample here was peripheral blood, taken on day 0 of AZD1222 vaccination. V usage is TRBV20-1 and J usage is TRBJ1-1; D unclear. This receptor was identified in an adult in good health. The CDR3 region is CSAREGTEAFF. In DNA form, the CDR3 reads TGCAGTGCTAGAGAGGGCACTGAAGCTTTCTTT.